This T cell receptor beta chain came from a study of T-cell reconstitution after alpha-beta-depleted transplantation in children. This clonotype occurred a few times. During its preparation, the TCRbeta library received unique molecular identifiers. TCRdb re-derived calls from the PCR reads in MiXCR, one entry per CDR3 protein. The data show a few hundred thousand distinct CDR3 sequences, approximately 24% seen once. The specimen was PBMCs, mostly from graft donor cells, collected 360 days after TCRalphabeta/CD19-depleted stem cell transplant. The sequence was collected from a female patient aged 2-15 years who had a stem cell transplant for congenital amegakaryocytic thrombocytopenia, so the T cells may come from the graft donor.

CDR3 amino acids: CSVDGRSNTAEAFF. The CDR3 DNA is TGCAGCGTTGACGGGCGCTCAAACACGGCTGAAGCTTTCTTT. This chain uses TRBV29-1 with TRBJ1-1; D is ambiguous. Germline values: CDR1 SQVTM, CDR2 ANQGSEA. With 3 bases removed from V and 6 bases from J, the gap between germline ends came to 17 bases. The CDR3 covers 14 residues.